Listed below are T cell receptor beta chains from one sample, sequenced in a study of regulatory and conventional T cells in RAG deficiency. Profiling relied on immunoSEQ multiplex PCR, and the TCRdb table lists in-frame clones only, not all of them. This repertoire shows roughly 29,000 clones, over 90% found once; its top ten account for under 0.2%. These data were also filed under a second study, of regulatory T cells.

Sequenced material: CD25- CD4+ T cells sorted from blood. Receptor source: a human donor in good health. Both conserved end residues are part of each CDR3. Rows give clone size only sometimes, using once, few, many, or a class for an expanded clone.

>TRBV28|.
CASSPVGGPYEQYF
>TRBV18|.
CASSPPTTGGKGGYTF
>TRBV7-6|.
CASSSPNRGRLNSPLHF
>TRBV30|.
CAWSADRVYEQYF
>TRBV27|once
CASSLSPGRGTEAFF
>TRBV9|once
CASSVGGTISYNEQFF
>TRBV25-1|.
CASSEPLQGRETQYF
>TRBV30|.
CAWTFPRDRFYNSPLHF
>TRBV7-7|.
CASSPEGTGGYEQYF
>TRBV18|.
CASSRPGRKDTEAFF
>TRBV15|.
CATSRVGTGSYEQYF
>TRBV5-8|.
CASSSRRRQSYNEQFF
>TRBV15|.
CATSRDPGAGNTIYF
>TRBV5-1|.
CASSLVAGDADTQYF
>TRBV6-4|.
CASSDLAADTQYF
>TRBV9|.
CASSVTVNTEAFF
>TRBV28|once
CASSLLQGAAFF
>TRBV5-1|.
CASSPRGSPNQPQHF
>TRBV4-2|.
CASSQGEGTPYNSPLHF
>TRBV6-6|.
CASSRGFPSTDTQYF
>TRBV11-2|.
CASSTRTGQTSRGNEQFF
>TRBV6-5|.
CASSWTSGPLYNEQFF
>TRBV9|.
CASSGGGVRTGLGGYTF
>TRBV10-3|.
CAISDHPGQGNSPLHF
>TRBV19|.
CASSTGQGLRFNYTF
>TRBV29-1|.
CSVDKGGSWDTQYF
>TRBV6-6|.
CASSPGQGAVKNIQYF
>TRBV5-1|.
CASSTAAAYNSPLHF
>TRBV2|.
CASSVWRGPSYNEQFF
>TRBV9|.
CASSVGAGGGETQYF
>TRBV2|.
CASSEAGGAETQYF
>TRBV11-2|.
CASSFPGQGDHEQYF
>TRBV5-6|.
CASSSPGNQNIQYF
>TRBV5-4|.
CASSLAGGMNTGELFF
>TRBV19|.
CASSPGGGTGELFF
>TRBV5-5|.
CASSWRTPTSTDTQYF
>TRBV19|.
CASSMGREDTQYF